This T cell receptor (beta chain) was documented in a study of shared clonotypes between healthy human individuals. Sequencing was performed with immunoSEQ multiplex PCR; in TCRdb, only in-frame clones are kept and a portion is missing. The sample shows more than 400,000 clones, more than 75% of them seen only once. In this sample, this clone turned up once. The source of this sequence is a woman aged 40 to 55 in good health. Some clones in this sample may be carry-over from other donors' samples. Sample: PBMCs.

CDR3 in amino acids: CASSLAGGTNTGELFF. The CDR3 coding sequence is TGCGCCAGCAGCTTGGCGGGGGGCACGAACACCGGGGAGCTGTTTTTT. The rearrangement links TRBV5-1 to TRBJ2-2, with D maybe TRBD2 (7 bases). Germline V gives CDR1 SGHRS, CDR2 YFSETQ. V lost 0 bases and J 0 bases, leaving 9 bases between the germline ends. The CDR3 length is 16 residues.